The present T cell receptor beta chain was sequenced within a study of PD-1 blockade in classical Hodgkin lymphoma. Clones were read by immunoSEQ multiplex PCR, and TCRdb kept only the in-frame ones, dropping some. Here the sample spans over 11,000 clones, about 78% being singletons. Following autologous stem cell transplantation, relapse occurred in every patient, and exposure to brentuximab vedotin varied. The CDR3 runs 13 residues. Trimming pared 5 bases from V and 4 bases from J, leaving 11 bases between. Germline CDR1 reads SGHTA; CDR2 reads FQGTGA. The clonotype comes from a human donor with classical Hodgkin lymphoma. The V gene is TRBV7-3, the J gene TRBJ1-1; D is uncertain. The material sequenced was peripheral blood mononuclear cells (PBMCs), taken before the second cycle of nivolumab. The CDR3 loop reads CASSNRLGTEAFF. CDR3 bases: TGTGCCAGCAGCAACAGACTGGGCACTGAAGCTTTCTTT.